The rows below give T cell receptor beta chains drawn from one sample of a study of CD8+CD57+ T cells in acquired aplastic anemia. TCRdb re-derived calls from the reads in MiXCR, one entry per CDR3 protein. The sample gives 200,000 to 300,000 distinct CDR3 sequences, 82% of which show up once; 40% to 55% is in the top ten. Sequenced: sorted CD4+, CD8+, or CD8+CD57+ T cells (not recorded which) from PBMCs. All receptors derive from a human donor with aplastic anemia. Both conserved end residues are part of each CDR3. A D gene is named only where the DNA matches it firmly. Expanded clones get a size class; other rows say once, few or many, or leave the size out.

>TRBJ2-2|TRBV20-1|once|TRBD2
TGCAGTGCTAGGGGGACTAGCGGGGGGGACACCGGGGAGCTGTTTTTT
CSARGTSGGDTGELFF
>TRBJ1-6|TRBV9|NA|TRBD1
TGTGCCAGCAGCGTGACAGGGTCAGTCAATTCACCCCTCCACTTT
CASSVTGSVNSPLHF
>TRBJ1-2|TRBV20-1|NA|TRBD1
TGCAGTGCATTGGGACAGGGTGCGAACTATGGCTACACCTTC
CSALGQGANYGYTF
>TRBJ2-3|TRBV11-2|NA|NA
TGTGCCAGCAGCGGGGGTGGAGGGTGCACAGATACGCAGTATTTT
CASSGGGGCTDTQYF
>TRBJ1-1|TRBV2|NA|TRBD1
TGTGCCAGCAGTCGGACAGGGTACACTGAAGCTTTCTTT
CASSRTGYTEAFF
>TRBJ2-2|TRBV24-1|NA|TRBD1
TGTGCCACCAGTGACAAGAAAACAGGGGGGATCGGGGAGCTGTTTTTT
CATSDKKTGGIGELFF
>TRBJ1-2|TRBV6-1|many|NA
TGTGCCAGCAGTGAAGTAGGCTTATCTAACTATGGCTACACCTTC
CASSEVGLSNYGYTF
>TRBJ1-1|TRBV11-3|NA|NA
TGTGCCAGCAGGTTAGATCCGACAGCTTTCTTT
CASRLDPTAFF
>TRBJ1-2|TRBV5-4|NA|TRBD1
TGTGCCAGCAGCTTCGCCAACCTGGGACAGGGGAACTACACCTTC
CASSFANLGQGNYTF
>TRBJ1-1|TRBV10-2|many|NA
TGCGCCAGCTCACACGGACTAAACACTGAAGCTTTCTTT
CASSHGLNTEAFF
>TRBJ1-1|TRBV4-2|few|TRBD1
TGTGCCAGCAGCCAGGGACAGGTTTTTATTGAAGCTTTCTTT
CASSQGQVFIEAFF
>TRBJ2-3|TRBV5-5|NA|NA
TGTGCCAGCAGCTTGTTAGGCCAGAGCACAGATACGCAGTATTTT
CASSLLGQSTDTQYF
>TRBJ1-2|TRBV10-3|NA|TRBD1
TGTGCCATCAGTGCAGGGGGCGGCTACACCTTC
CAISAGGGYTF
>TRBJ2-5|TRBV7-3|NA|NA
TGTGCCAGCAGCTTTTACGGGGGTCAAGAGACCCAGTACTTC
CASSFYGGQETQYF
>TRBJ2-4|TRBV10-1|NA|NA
TGCGCCAGCGGTTCAACCTCCTACATTCAGTACTTC
CASGSTSYIQYF
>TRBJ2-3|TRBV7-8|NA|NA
TGTGCCAGCGGGGACGGGGGAAGAGCCGAGACGCATTTT
CASGDGGRAETHF
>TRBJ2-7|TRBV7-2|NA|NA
TGTGCCAGCAGCTTTGAAGGGTTCTACGAGCAGTACTTC
CASSFEGFYEQYF
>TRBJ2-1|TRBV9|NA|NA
TGTGCCAGCAGCGAAGGCCCGGAGACCTACAATGAGCAGTTCTTC
CASSEGPETYNEQFF
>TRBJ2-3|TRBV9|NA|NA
NA
CASSVGADTQYFGF
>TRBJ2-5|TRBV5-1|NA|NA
TGCGCCAGCGGGGACCCACAAGAGACCCAGTACTTC
CASGDPQETQYF
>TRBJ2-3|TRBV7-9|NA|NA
TGTGCCAGCAGCTGGGGGCGGGGCCCAAACTATGGCTACTTT
CASSWGRGPNYGYF
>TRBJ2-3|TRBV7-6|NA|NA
TGTGCCAGCAGCTCCGCTACAGGGAGTGAAACGTTCTTTTTT
CASSSATGSETFFF
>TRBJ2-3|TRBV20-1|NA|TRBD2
TGCAGTGCTAGAGATTCCCCTAAAGCGGGAGGTCCCGATACGCAGTATTTT
CSARDSPKAGGPDTQYF
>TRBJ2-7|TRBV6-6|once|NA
TGTGCCGGCCATTTCACAGGGGAGGACTACGAGCAGTACTTC
CAGHFTGEDYEQYF
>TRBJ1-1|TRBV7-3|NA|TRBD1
TGCGCCAGCAGCGCAGGGGGCGCGGGGAACAATGAAGCGTTCTTT
CASSAGGAGNNEAFF
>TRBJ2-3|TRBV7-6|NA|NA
TGTGCCAGCAGCTCCGCCACAGGGAGTGAAGCTTTCTTTTACTTC
CASSSATGSEAFFYF
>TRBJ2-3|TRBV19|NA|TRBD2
TGTGCCAGTAGTATAGGGGGGGGTCTCTACAAGCAGTATTTC
CASSIGGGLYKQYF
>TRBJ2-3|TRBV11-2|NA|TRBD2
TGTGCCAGCAGCTTAGCGGGAGGACCGGGTGATACGCAGTATTTT
CASSLAGGPGDTQYF
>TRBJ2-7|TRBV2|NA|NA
TGTGCCAGCAGTGAAAATGGTCCAGCTTCGTACTTC
CASSENGPASYF
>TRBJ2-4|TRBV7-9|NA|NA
TGTGCCAGCAGCTTCCAGATCGGGCAGGGTGGGGACATTCAGTACTTC
CASSFQIGQGGDIQYF
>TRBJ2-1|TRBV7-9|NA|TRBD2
TGTGCCAGCAGCTGCGCAGCGGGGAACACTGAAGCTTTCCAGTTCTTC
CASSCAAGNTEAFQFF
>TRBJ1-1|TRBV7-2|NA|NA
TGCGCCAGCAGCTTTTACGGCATCAACACTGAAGCTTTCTTT
CASSFYGINTEAFF
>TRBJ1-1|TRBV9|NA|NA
TGTGCCAGCAGGCCAACGCCGTTGAACACTGAAGCTTTCTTT
CASRPTPLNTEAFF
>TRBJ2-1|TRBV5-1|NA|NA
TGCGCTAGCAGCCTCCAGCCGAGTACGCAGCAGTTCTTC
CASSLQPSTQQFF
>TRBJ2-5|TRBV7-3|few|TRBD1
TGTGCCAGCAGCACCGGACAGGGGGCTAGGGAGACCCAGTACTTC
CASSTGQGARETQYF
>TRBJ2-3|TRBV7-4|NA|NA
TGTGCCAGCAGCCATGCAGGGTTTGGCAACACGAAATATTTT
CASSHAGFGNTKYF
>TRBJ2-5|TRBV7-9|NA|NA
TGTGCCAGCAGCCTACAAAGCGGGCCAGGGGCCAAGTACTTC
CASSLQSGPGAKYF
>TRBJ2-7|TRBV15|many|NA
TGTGCCACCAGCAGAGGCAGCGAGCAGTACTTC
CATSRGSEQYF
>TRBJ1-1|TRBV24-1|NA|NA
TGTGCCACCAGTACAGGTCCCACTGAAGCTTTCTTT
CATSTGPTEAFF
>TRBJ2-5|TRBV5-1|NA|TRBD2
TGCGCCAGCAGCTTACTAGCGGGGGAGGGAGAGACCCAGTACTTC
CASSLLAGEGETQYF
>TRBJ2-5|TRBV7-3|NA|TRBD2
TGTGTCAGCAGTTCTAGCGGGACTTGGGGAGGGACCGAGTACTTC
CVSSSSGTWGGTEYF
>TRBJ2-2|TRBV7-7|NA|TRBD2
TGTGCTAGCAGCTCGGGAGGTAACACCGGGGAGCTGTTTTTT
CASSSGGNTGELFF
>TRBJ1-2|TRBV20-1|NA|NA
TGCAGTGCTACCCTCGGGCACGATGGCTACACCTTC
CSATLGHDGYTF
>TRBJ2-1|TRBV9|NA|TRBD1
TGTGCCAGCAGCGTAGGGGGACAGGCCTCAGATACGCAGTTCTTC
CASSVGGQASDTQFF
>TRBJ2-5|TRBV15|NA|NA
TGTGCCACCAGCAGAGGCAGCGAGCAAGCGACGGAGTACTTC
CATSRGSEQATEYF
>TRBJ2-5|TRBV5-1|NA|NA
TGTGCCAGCAGCTTGTCACCGGCGGGGGAGACCCAGTACTTC
CASSLSPAGETQYF
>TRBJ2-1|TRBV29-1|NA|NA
TGCAGCGTTGATGGGCAGCCCCCCAATGAGCAGTTCTTC
CSVDGQPPNEQFF
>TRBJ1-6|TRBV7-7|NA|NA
TGTGCCACCCGGCGGGACGGGAATTCACCCCTCCACTTT
CATRRDGNSPLHF
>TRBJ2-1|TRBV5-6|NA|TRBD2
TGTACCACCAGCGGATGGGGGGATAGCGGGGTTAGCTCCTACAATGAGCAGTTCTTC
CTTSGWGDSGVSSYNEQFF
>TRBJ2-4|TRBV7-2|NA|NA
TGTGCCAGCAGCTTGACTGGCGGGGGCGGAGCTACGCAGATTCAGTACTTC
CASSLTGGGGATQIQYF
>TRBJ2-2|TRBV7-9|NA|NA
TGTGCCAGCAGCGAAGGAGGCGGGGATCCGCTGTTTTTT
CASSEGGGDPLFF
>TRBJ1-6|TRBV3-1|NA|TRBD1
TGTGCCAGCAGCCACCACGGGGACAGGCAATCACCCCTCCACTTT
CASSHHGDRQSPLHF